This T cell receptor beta chain was captured in a study of T cell changes during pregnancy in multiple sclerosis. The table came from immunoSEQ multiplex PCR; TCRdb's copy has only in-frame clones and leaves some out. The table has some 47,000 clones, 88% seen once. The CDR3 loop spans 14 amino acids. Germline loops: CDR1 SEHNR, CDR2 FQNEAQ (reference sequence). Trimming stripped 5 bases from V and 5 bases from J, with 12 bases between. The chain links TRBV7-9 to TRBJ2-2; no clear D gene. The sequence derives from a female donor in good health, enrolled as a control in a pregnancy study. Material: CD8+ T cells from peripheral blood mononuclear cells, obtained after pregnancy. CDR3 region: CASSPQPTTGELFF. The CDR3 nucleotides read TGTGCCAGCAGCCCGCAACCTACGACCGGGGAGCTGTTTTTT. The variable domain in full, completed from reference TRBV7-9 and TRBJ2-2, reads DTGVSQNPRHKITKRGQNVTFRCDPISEHNRLYWYRQTLGQGPEFLTYFQNEAQLEKSRLLSDRFSAERPKGSFSTLEIQRTEQGDSAMYLCASSPQPTTGELFFGEGSRLTVL.